Listed below are T cell receptor beta chains from one sample, sequenced in a study of radiation and T cells in renal cell carcinoma. Using immunoSEQ multiplex PCR, the repertoire was profiled, and TCRdb retains in-frame clones only, with some absent. The sample includes 50,000 to 75,000 clones, 78% of them seen just once. The sequencing here drew on blood, taken from a patient whose treatment included radiotherapy and nephrectomy. These receptor sequences come from a man aged 55 to 70 with renal cell carcinoma. The CDR3 runs from the conserved cysteine through the conserved F or W. D genes are given only for firm matches. Size tells how often a clone was seen (once, few, many) or the class of an expanded clone, and some rows leave it out.

D gene	V gene	clone size	J gene	CDR3 length	CDR3 DNA	CDR3 protein
NA	TRBV21-1	NA	TRBJ2-3	16	TGTGCCAATAGCTGGGGGCAAGTGAGGGGCACAGATACGCAGTATTTT	CANSWGQVRGTDTQYF
TRBD2	TRBV6-5	once	TRBJ2-3	16	TGTGCCAGCAGTTATTGGGGGACTAGCGGTACAGATACGCAGTATTTT	CASSYWGTSGTDTQYF
NA	TRBV11-3	NA	TRBJ1-1	15	TGTGCCAGCAGCTTGGCTACAGCTATGAACACTGAAGCTTTCTTT	CASSLATAMNTEAFF
NA	TRBV6-5	NA	TRBJ2-3	15	TGTGCCAGCAGTTCCCCTCCTCCTAGCACAGATACGCAGTATTTT	CASSSPPPSTDTQYF
NA	TRBV7-7	NA	TRBJ2-3	13	TGTGCCAGCAGCCCTCGGGTAGCAGATACGCAGTATTTT	CASSPRVADTQYF
NA	TRBV11-3	NA	TRBJ1-4	18	TGTGCCAGCAGCTTTTCCACCGGGACTGTTACAACTAATGAAAAACTGTTTTTT	CASSFSTGTVTTNEKLFF
NA	TRBV5-1	NA	TRBJ1-3	15	TGCGCCAGCAGCTTAGGCCCAGGGCGAGGGGACACCATATATTTT	CASSLGPGRGDTIYF
TRBD2	TRBV7-6	NA	TRBJ2-1	17	TGTGCCAGCAGCTTAGTCTATAGCGGGACCGGCAGGGGTGAGCAGTTCTTC	CASSLVYSGTGRGEQFF
NA	TRBV10-2	NA	TRBJ1-1	13	TGCGCCAGCGGGGGCTCAAAGAACACTGAAGCTTTCTTT	CASGGSKNTEAFF
TRBD1	TRBV7-9	NA	TRBJ1-1	15	TGTGCCAGCAGCAAGTGGACAGGGGGGAACACTGAAGCTTTCTTT	CASSKWTGGNTEAFF
TRBD1	TRBV30	few	TRBJ2-2	16	TGTGCCTGGAGATACGGGGACAGGGGGAACACCGGGGAGCTGTTTTTT	CAWRYGDRGNTGELFF
NA	TRBV6-5	NA	TRBJ2-7	14	TGTGCCAGCACTAGTCGATTCGTTCCCTACGAGCAGTACTTC	CASTSRFVPYEQYF
TRBD1	TRBV11-2	NA	TRBJ1-4	18	TGTGCCAGCAGCCCCCGGGACAGGGGGCTTTTAGATTCTGGTAAACTGTTTTTT	CASSPRDRGLLDSGKLFF
NA	TRBV5-1	once	TRBJ2-1	15	TGCGCCAGCAGCTTGGCCGGGGCCGGCCGAGGGGAGCAGTTCTTC	CASSLAGAGRGEQFF
NA	TRBV5-5	NA	TRBJ1-2	13	TGTGCCAGCAGCTTGGCAGGACCCTATGGCTACACCTTC	CASSLAGPYGYTF
NA	TRBV7-9	NA	TRBJ2-7	14	TGTGCCAGCACCCTGGGCCCTAGCTCCTACGAGCAGTACTTC	CASTLGPSSYEQYF
NA	TRBV7-8	NA	TRBJ2-5	14	TGTGCCAGCAGCTCTCGACAGACCCAAGAGACCCAGTACTTC	CASSSRQTQETQYF
TRBD2	TRBV27	NA	TRBJ2-3	13	TGTGCCAGTTTAGCGGGGAACACAGATACGCAGTATTTT	CASLAGNTDTQYF
NA	TRBV28	NA	TRBJ2-3	11	TGTGCCAGCACTTTGGGTAATACGCAGTATTTT	CASTLGNTQYF
NA	TRBV5-1	NA	TRBJ1-1	13	TGCGCCAGCAGCCTAGAACTTGGTGGGGAAGCTTTCTTT	CASSLELGGEAFF
NA	TRBV11-2	NA	TRBJ1-1	15	TGTGCCAGCAGCGTCGACGAGGGGGGCGGCACTGAAGCTTTCTTT	CASSVDEGGGTEAFF
TRBD2	TRBV10-1	NA	TRBJ2-7	14	TGCGCCAGCAGTGAGTCGGGAGGGGTTGGAGAGCAGTACTTC	CASSESGGVGEQYF
NA	TRBV5-6	NA	TRBJ2-5	14	TGTGCCAGCAGCTTGGGGTTAGCCCAAGAGACCCAGTACTTC	CASSLGLAQETQYF
NA	TRBV19	NA	TRBJ1-3	15	TGTGCCAGTAGTACCCTTTTGGACCTGGGAAACACCATATATTTT	CASSTLLDLGNTIYF
NA	TRBV7-9	NA	TRBJ1-1	11	TGTGCCAGCGGGACTTTCCTTGAAGCTTTCTTT	CASGTFLEAFF
NA	TRBV4-3	few	TRBJ1-5	16	TGCGCCAGCAGCCAAGGGGCTTCCCCACGGGATCAGCCCCAGCATTTT	CASSQGASPRDQPQHF
TRBD1	TRBV19	NA	TRBJ1-6	17	TGTGCCAGTAGCCCGGGACAGAAGCAAGAATTTAATTCACCCCTCCACTTT	CASSPGQKQEFNSPLHF
NA	TRBV10-1	once	TRBJ2-3	13	TGCGCCAGTAATTCGCCCGGCACAGATACGCAGTATTTT	CASNSPGTDTQYF